Listed below are T cell receptor beta chains from one sample, sequenced in a study of control samples from healthy donors and cancer patients. Profiled with immunoSEQ multiplex PCR; TCRdb holds only in-frame clones, not every one. The sample holds 150,000 to 200,000 clones; around 91% are singletons and the top ten take approximately 1.5%. What was sequenced was blood. The receptors derive from a woman between 45 and 65 years old in good health. Each CDR3 is given with its conserved first and last residue. Fields, in order: D gene, clone size, J gene, V gene, CDR3 protein, CDR3 DNA. A D gene is named only where the DNA matches it firmly. Size values are once, few and many counts, or a class for expanded clones, and some rows have none.

d_gene: NA; abundance: NA; j_gene: TRBJ2-7; v_gene: TRBV6-2/TRBV6-3; CDR3aa: CASGLIGLIGYEQYF; CDR3nt: TGTGCCAGCGGCCTCATCGGACTAATAGGCTACGAGCAGTACTTC
d_gene: TRBD1; abundance: NA; j_gene: TRBJ1-5; v_gene: TRBV27; CDR3aa: CASRTGRSSNQPQHF; CDR3nt: TGTGCCAGCAGGACAGGGCGATCTAGCAATCAGCCCCAGCATTTT
d_gene: NA; abundance: once; j_gene: TRBJ2-5; v_gene: TRBV4-2; CDR3aa: CASSQSTGTQETQYF; CDR3nt: TGTGCCAGCAGCCAGTCGACAGGTACCCAAGAGACCCAGTACTTC
d_gene: NA; abundance: NA; j_gene: TRBJ2-7; v_gene: TRBV3-1/TRBV3-2; CDR3aa: CASSQGGGAYEQYF; CDR3nt: TGTGCCAGCAGCCAGGGGGGTGGGGCCTACGAGCAGTACTTC
d_gene: NA; abundance: NA; j_gene: TRBJ2-5; v_gene: TRBV11-1; CDR3aa: CASSPPGTQETQYF; CDR3nt: TGTGCCAGCAGCCCCCCCGGGACCCAAGAGACCCAGTACTTC
d_gene: NA; abundance: NA; j_gene: TRBJ2-5; v_gene: TRBV3-1/TRBV3-2; CDR3aa: CATGGPPQETQYF; CDR3nt: TGTGCCACCGGGGGACCCCCCCAAGAGACCCAGTACTTC
d_gene: NA; abundance: NA; j_gene: TRBJ1-5; v_gene: TRBV7-3; CDR3aa: CASSITGGDQPQHF; CDR3nt: TGTGCCAGCAGCATTACGGGCGGGGATCAGCCCCAGCATTTT
d_gene: NA; abundance: NA; j_gene: TRBJ1-5; v_gene: TRBV2; CDR3aa: CASSDGRTPNQPQHF; CDR3nt: TGTGCCAGCAGTGATGGACGGACTCCCAATCAGCCCCAGCATTTT
d_gene: NA; abundance: NA; j_gene: TRBJ1-4; v_gene: TRBV28; CDR3aa: CASRSGSFGEKLFF; CDR3nt: TGTGCCAGCAGATCAGGGTCTTTTGGGGAAAAACTGTTTTTT
d_gene: NA; abundance: NA; j_gene: TRBJ1-4; v_gene: TRBV7-9; CDR3aa: CASSLATSSANEKLFF; CDR3nt: TGTGCCAGCAGCTTAGCAACATCGTCGGCTAATGAAAAACTGTTTTTT
d_gene: TRBD1; abundance: NA; j_gene: TRBJ2-6; v_gene: TRBV7-3; CDR3aa: CASSSDRVGSGANVLTF; CDR3nt: TGTGCCAGCAGCTCGGACAGGGTGGGATCTGGGGCCAACGTCCTGACTTTC
d_gene: TRBD1; abundance: NA; j_gene: TRBJ1-1; v_gene: TRBV4-1; CDR3aa: CASSQGGQPYEAFF; CDR3nt: TGCGCCAGCAGCCAAGGGGGACAGCCTTATGAAGCTTTCTTT
d_gene: TRBD1; abundance: NA; j_gene: TRBJ1-1; v_gene: TRBV3-1/TRBV3-2; CDR3aa: CASSPDRGKVSSEAFF; CDR3nt: TGTGCCAGCAGCCCGGACAGGGGAAAGGTCTCGTCTGAAGCTTTCTTT
d_gene: TRBD2; abundance: NA; j_gene: TRBJ2-5; v_gene: TRBV14; CDR3aa: CASSHGGLAGQETQYF; CDR3nt: TGTGCCAGCAGCCACGGGGGACTAGCGGGGCAAGAGACCCAGTACTTC
d_gene: NA; abundance: NA; j_gene: TRBJ1-2; v_gene: TRBV28; CDR3aa: CAEGTNYGYTF; CDR3nt: TGTGCGGAGGGTACTAACTATGGCTACACCTTC
d_gene: NA; abundance: NA; j_gene: TRBJ2-7; v_gene: TRBV6-1; CDR3aa: CASSELYRGEQYF; CDR3nt: TGTGCCAGCAGTGAACTTTATAGGGGCGAGCAGTACTTC